This T cell receptor (beta chain) is drawn from a study of T cell changes during pregnancy in multiple sclerosis. Assay: immunoSEQ multiplex PCR; the TCRdb copy retains only in-frame clones and omits some. Counted here are about 100,000 clones, just under 95% occurring once; the ten biggest clones make up around 0.8%. The germline V gene encodes CDR1 SGHTA and CDR2 FQGNSA. The CDR3 is 12 residues long. The germline V and J ends were trimmed by 1 base and 5 bases, with 6 bases remaining between them. This clonotype originated in a female donor in good health, enrolled as a control in a pregnancy study. This specimen consisted of peripheral blood, obtained in the third trimester of pregnancy. The V and J genes are TRBV7-2 and TRBJ2-7; D uncertain. The CDR3 sequence: CASSLDFNEQYF. The CDR3 nucleotides read TGTGCCAGCAGCTTAGACTTCAACGAGCAGTACTTC. The full variable domain, with the rest looked up from reference TRBV7-2 and TRBJ2-7, is GAGVSQSPSNKVTEKGKDVELRCDPISGHTALYWYRQSLGQGLEFLIYFQGNSAPDKSGLPSDRFSAERTGGSVSTLTIQRTQQEDSAVYLCASSLDFNEQYFGPGTRLTVT.